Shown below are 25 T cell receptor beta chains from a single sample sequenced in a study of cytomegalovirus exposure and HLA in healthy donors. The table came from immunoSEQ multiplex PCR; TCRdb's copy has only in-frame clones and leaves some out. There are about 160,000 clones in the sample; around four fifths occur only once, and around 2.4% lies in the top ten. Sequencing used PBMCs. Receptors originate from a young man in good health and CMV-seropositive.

CDR3 bases: TGTGCCAGCACCCTTAGCGGGGGCCTCGTCCGCGGGCAGTATTTT. Amino acid sequence: CASTLSGGLVRGQYF. The rearrangement uses TRBV27 and TRBJ2-3; 9 bases align to TRBD2. With 7 bases clipped from V and 11 bases from J, the junction kept 16 bases outside the gene matches. Germline V CDR1 and CDR2: MNHEY, SMNVEV (reference sequence). This CDR3 has 15 residues.

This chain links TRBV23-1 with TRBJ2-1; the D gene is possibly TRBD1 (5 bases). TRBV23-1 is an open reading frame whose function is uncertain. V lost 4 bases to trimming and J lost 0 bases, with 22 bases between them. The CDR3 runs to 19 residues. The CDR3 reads CASSPIPTRQFSSYNEQFF. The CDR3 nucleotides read TGCGCCAGCAGTCCCATCCCGACCCGACAGTTTTCCTCCTACAATGAGCAGTTCTTC.

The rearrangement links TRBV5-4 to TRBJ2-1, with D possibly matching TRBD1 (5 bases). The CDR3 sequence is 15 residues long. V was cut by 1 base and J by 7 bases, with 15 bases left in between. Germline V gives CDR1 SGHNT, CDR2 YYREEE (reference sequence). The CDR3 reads CASSLKGQGGNEQFF. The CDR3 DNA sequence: TGTGCCAGCAGCTTGAAGGGGCAGGGTGGGAATGAGCAGTTCTTC.

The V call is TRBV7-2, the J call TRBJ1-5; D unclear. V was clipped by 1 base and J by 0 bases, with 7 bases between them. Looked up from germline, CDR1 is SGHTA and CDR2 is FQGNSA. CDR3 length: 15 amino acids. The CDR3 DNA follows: TGTGCCAGCAGCTTAGGGCTGTATAGCAATCAGCCCCAGCATTTT. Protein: CASSLGLYSNQPQHF.

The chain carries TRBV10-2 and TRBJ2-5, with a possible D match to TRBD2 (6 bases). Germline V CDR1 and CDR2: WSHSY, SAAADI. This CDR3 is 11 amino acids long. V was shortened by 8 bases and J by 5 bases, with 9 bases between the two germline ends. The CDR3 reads CASLRGETQYF. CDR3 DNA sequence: TGCGCCAGCCTCCGGGGGGAGACCCAGTACTTC.

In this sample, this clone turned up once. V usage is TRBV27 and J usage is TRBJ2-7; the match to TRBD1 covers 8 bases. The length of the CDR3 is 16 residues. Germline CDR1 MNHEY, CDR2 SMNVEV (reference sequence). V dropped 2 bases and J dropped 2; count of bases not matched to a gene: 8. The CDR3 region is CASSLISGQGPYEQYF. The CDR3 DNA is TGTGCCAGCAGTTTAATTTCTGGACAGGGACCCTACGAGCAGTACTTC.

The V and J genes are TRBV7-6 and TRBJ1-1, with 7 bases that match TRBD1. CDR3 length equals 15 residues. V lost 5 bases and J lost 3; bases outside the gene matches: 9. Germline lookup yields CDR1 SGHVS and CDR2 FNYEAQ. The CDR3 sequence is CASSVGGGGHTEAFF. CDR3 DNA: TGTGCCAGCAGCGTCGGCGGAGGGGGCCACACTGAAGCTTTCTTT.

The CDR3 protein is CASSLGLDAETQYF. The CDR3 region has the DNA TGCGCCAGCAGCTTGGGTTTAGATGCAGAGACCCAGTACTTC. This rearrangement joins TRBV5-1 to TRBJ2-5; D is ambiguous. Germline CDR1 is SGHRS and CDR2 is YFSETQ. Trimming removed 0 bases at V and 4 bases at J, with 10 bases between. This CDR3 region has 14 residues. Combining the CDR3 with reference TRBV5-1 and TRBJ2-5 gives the whole variable domain KAGVTQTPRYLIKTRGQQVTLSCSPISGHRSVSWYQQTPGQGLQFLFEYFSETQRNKGNFPGRFSGRQFSNSRSEMNVSTLELGDSALYLCASSLGLDAETQYFGPGTRLLVL.

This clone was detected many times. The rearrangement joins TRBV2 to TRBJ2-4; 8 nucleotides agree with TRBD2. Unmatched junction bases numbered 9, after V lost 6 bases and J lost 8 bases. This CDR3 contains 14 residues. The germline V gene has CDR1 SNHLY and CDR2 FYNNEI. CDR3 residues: CASRTLAGRDIQYF. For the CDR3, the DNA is TGTGCCAGCAGGACCTTAGCGGGGAGGGACATTCAGTACTTC.

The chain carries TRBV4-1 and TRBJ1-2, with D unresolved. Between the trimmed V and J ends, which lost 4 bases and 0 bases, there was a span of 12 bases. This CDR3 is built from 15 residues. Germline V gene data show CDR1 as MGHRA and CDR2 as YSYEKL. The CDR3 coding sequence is TGCGCCAGCAGCCCAAGTGTCGGTACTAACTATGGCTACACCTTC. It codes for CASSPSVGTNYGYTF.

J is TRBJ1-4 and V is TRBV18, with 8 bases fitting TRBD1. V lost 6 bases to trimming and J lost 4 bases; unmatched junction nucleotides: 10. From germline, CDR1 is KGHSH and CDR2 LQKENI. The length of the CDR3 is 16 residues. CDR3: CASSDGQGRHNEKLFF. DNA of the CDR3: TGTGCCAGCTCGGATGGACAGGGAAGGCATAATGAAAAACTGTTTTTT. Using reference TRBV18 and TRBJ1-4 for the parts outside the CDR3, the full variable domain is NAGVMQNPRHLVRRRGQEARLRCSPMKGHSHVYWYRQLPEEGLKFMVYLQKENIIDESGMPKERFSAEFPKEGPSILRIQQVVRGDSAAYFCASSDGQGRHNEKLFFGSGTQLSVL.

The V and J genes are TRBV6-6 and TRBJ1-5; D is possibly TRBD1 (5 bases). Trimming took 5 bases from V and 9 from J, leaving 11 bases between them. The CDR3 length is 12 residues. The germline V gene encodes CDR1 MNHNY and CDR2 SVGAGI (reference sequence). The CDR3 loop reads CASSGARWPQHF. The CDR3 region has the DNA TGTGCCAGCAGTGGGGCAAGGTGGCCCCAGCATTTT.

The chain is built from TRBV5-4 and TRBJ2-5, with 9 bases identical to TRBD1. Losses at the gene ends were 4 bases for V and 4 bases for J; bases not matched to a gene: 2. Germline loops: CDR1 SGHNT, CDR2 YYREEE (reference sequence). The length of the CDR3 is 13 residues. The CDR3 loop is CASSPDRGETQYF. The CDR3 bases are TGTGCCAGCAGCCCGGACAGGGGAGAGACCCAGTACTTC.

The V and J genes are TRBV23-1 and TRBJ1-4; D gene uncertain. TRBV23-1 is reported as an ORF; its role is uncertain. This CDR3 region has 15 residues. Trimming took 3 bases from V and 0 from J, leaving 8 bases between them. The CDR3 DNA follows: TGCGCCAGCAGTCATGGGCTTGCAACTAATGAAAAACTGTTTTTT. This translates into CASSHGLATNEKLFF.

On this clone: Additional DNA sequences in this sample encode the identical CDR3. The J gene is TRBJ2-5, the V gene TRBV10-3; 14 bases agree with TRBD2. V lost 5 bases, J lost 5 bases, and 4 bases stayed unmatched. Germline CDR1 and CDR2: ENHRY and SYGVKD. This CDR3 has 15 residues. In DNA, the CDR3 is TGTGCCATCAGTAGGACTAGCGGGGGGAGGGAGACCCAGTACTTC. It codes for CAISRTSGGRETQYF.

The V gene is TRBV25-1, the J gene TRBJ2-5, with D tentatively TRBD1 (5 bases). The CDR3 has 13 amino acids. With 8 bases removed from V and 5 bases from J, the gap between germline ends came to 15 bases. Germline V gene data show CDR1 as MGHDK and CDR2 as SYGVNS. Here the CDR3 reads CASGRQGPETQYF. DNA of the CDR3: TGTGCCAGCGGTCGGCAGGGCCCGGAGACCCAGTACTTC.

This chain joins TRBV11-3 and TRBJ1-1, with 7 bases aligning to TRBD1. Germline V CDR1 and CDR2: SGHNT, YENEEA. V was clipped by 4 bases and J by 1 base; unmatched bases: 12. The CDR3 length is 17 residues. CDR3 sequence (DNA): TGTGCCAGCAGCTCCGGTGTCACAGGGGCCCGGAACACTGAAGCTTTCTTT. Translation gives CASSSGVTGARNTEAFF.

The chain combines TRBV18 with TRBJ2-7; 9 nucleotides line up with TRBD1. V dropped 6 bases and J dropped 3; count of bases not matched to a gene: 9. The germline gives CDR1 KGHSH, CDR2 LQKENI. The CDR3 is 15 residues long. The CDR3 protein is CASSWDRALHYEQYF. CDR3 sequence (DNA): TGTGCCAGCTCCTGGGACAGGGCGCTCCACTACGAGCAGTACTTC.

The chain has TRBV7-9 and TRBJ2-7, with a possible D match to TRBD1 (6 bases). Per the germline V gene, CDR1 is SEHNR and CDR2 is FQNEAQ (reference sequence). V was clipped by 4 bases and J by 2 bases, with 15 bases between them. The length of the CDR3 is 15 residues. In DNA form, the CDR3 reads TGTGCCAGCAGCTCCACCCGGGACAACCCCTACGAGCAGTACTTC. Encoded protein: CASSSTRDNPYEQYF.

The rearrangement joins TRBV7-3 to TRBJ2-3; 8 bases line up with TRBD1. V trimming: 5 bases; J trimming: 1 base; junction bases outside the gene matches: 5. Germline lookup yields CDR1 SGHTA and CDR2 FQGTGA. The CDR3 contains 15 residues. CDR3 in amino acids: CASSLQGGGTDTQYF. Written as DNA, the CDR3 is TGTGCCAGCAGCCTACAGGGGGGCGGCACAGATACGCAGTATTTT.

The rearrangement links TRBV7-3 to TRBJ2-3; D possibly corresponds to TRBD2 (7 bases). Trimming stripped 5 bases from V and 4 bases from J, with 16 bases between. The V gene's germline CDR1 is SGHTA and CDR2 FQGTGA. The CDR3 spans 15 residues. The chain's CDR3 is CASSPSVGGPDTQYF. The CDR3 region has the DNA TGTGCCAGCAGCCCAAGTGTCGGGGGGCCAGATACGCAGTATTTT.

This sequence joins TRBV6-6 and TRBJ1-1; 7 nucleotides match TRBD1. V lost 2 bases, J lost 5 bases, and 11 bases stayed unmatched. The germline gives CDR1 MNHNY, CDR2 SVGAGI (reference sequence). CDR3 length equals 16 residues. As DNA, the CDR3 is TGTGCCAGCAGTTACCCTATCGACAGGGCCTTGACTGAAGCTTTCTTT. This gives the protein CASSYPIDRALTEAFF.

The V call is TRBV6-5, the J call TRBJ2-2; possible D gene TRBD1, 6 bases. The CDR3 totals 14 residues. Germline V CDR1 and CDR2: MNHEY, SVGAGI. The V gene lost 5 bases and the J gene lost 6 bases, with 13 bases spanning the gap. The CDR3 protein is CASSPRTEAGELFF. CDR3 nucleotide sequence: TGTGCCAGCAGTCCAAGGACAGAGGCCGGGGAGCTGTTTTTT.

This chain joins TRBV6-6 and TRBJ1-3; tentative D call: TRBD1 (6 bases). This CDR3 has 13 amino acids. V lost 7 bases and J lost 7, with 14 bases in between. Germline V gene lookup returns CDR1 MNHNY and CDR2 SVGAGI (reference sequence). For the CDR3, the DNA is TGTGCCAGCACCTATCGCCAGGGGAACACCATATATTTT. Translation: CASTYRQGNTIYF.

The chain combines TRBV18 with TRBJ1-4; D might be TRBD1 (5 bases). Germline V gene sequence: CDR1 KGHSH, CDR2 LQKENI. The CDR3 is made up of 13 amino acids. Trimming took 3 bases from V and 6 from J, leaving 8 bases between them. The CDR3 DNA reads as TGTGCCAGCTCACCCCCACAGGATGAAAAACTGTTTTTT. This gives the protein CASSPPQDEKLFF.